One sample yielded the 24 T cell receptor beta chains listed below, sequenced in a study of shared clonotypes between healthy human individuals. Sequencing was performed with immunoSEQ multiplex PCR; in TCRdb, only in-frame clones are kept and a portion is missing. The sample carries around 100,000 clones, under 70% recorded once. The material sequenced was memory CD8+ T cells sorted from blood. Indicated subset: CD45RO+ cells pooled with CCR7-negative TemRA cells. These receptors originate from a woman aged 25 to 39 in good health.

This clone was picked up many times. The CDR3, as DNA: TGTGCCAGCAGTGAAGCGGCCACGACAGGGGAAGAGACCCAGTACTTC. Its protein product is CASSEAATTGEETQYF. The rearrangement joins TRBV6-1 to TRBJ2-5; 8 bases align to TRBD1. The CDR3 contains 16 residues. V lost 0 bases and J lost 3; bases outside the gene matches: 6. Looked up from germline, CDR1 is MNHNS and CDR2 is SASEGT.

The genes are TRBV4-1 and TRBJ1-5, with a weak D call TRBD1 (6 bases). The CDR3 sequence is 15 residues long. Between the trimmed V and J ends, which lost 3 bases and 3 bases, there was a span of 12 bases. Germline CDR1 reads MGHRA; CDR2 reads YSYEKL. CDR3 sequence: CASSHPGTINQPQHF. CDR3 bases: TGCGCCAGCAGCCATCCCGGGACAATCAATCAGCCCCAGCATTTT.

The chain couples TRBV19 to TRBJ2-7, with 7 bases lining up with TRBD2. Germline V CDR1 and CDR2: LNHDA, SQIVND (reference sequence). V lost 0 bases and J lost 1; bases outside the gene matches: 3. This CDR3 region has 15 residues. Here the CDR3 reads CASSIEAGVSYEQYF. CDR3 sequence (DNA): TGTGCCAGTAGTATAGAGGCGGGAGTATCCTACGAGCAGTACTTC. The full variable domain, with the rest looked up from reference TRBV19 and TRBJ2-7, is DGGITQSPKYLFRKEGQNVTLSCEQNLNHDAMYWYRQDPGQGLRLIYYSQIVNDFQKGDIAEGYSVSREKKESFPLTVTSAQKNPTAFYLCASSIEAGVSYEQYFGPGTRLTVT.

This chain uses TRBV11-2 with TRBJ2-7; TRBD1 aligns across 10 bases. V lost 4 bases and J lost 4; bases outside the gene matches: 7. Germline assignment: CDR1 SGHAT and CDR2 FQNNGV. The length of the CDR3 is 15 residues. In DNA form, the CDR3 reads TGTGCCAGCAGCTATCTGGGACAGGGGATTTACGAGCAGTACTTC. It yields the protein CASSYLGQGIYEQYF.

The rearrangement uses TRBV10-2 and TRBJ2-2; D is ambiguous. There are 14 residues in the CDR3. Deletions cut 0 bases from V and 2 bases from J, with 4 bases between. Germline V CDR1 and CDR2: WSHSY, SAAADI. CDR3 sequence: CASSESSNTGELFF. The CDR3 DNA reads TGCGCCAGCAGTGAGTCGAGCAACACCGGGGAGCTGTTTTTT.

This chain connects TRBV28 to TRBJ1-2, with D possibly TRBD1 on 6 matching bases. The length of the CDR3 is 15 residues. V lost 3 bases and J 3 bases, leaving 14 bases between the germline ends. CDR1 MDHEN and CDR2 SYDVKM come from the germline V gene. CDR3 nucleotides: TGTGCCAGCAGTTTGCCAAGTGGGGGGCACTATGGCTACACCTTC. The encoded protein is CASSLPSGGHYGYTF.

The chain employs TRBV28 and TRBJ2-7, with D unresolved. The CDR3 consists of 16 residues. CDR1 is MDHEN and CDR2 is SYDVKM in the germline V gene. The germline V and J ends were trimmed by 6 bases and 5 bases, with 23 bases remaining between them. The CDR3 DNA is TGTGCCAGCAGCCTACGCACCCTATCGGGTTTGGACGAGCAGTACTTC. Its translation is CASSLRTLSGLDEQYF.

As concerns this clone: This same CDR3 is encoded by further DNA sequences in the sample. The chain carries TRBV7-9 and TRBJ1-4; D gene unclear. The CDR3 is 12 residues long. Germline CDR1 reads SEHNR; CDR2 reads FQNEAQ (reference sequence). V dropped 3 bases and J dropped 7 bases, with 6 bases sitting between them. For the CDR3, the DNA is TGTGCCAGCAGCTTTCGTGGTGAAAAACTGTTTTTT. Protein product: CASSFRGEKLFF.

V gene TRBV5-1 combines with J gene TRBJ2-7; no clear D. Trimming cost V 0 bases and J 3 bases, with 7 bases left between them. The CDR3 runs 13 residues. Germline V gene data show CDR1 as SGHRS and CDR2 as YFSETQ. This CDR3 reads CASSLAPGYEQYF. CDR3 in DNA: TGCGCCAGCAGCTTGGCCCCGGGCTACGAGCAGTACTTC.

The chain links TRBV5-4 to TRBJ2-2; a weak D match, TRBD2 (5 bases). Germline values: CDR1 SGHNT, CDR2 YYREEE (reference sequence). Trimming left V 1 base short and J 2 bases short, with 15 bases between. There are 17 residues in the CDR3. CDR3 sequence (DNA): TGTGCCAGCAGCTTGTTCGCCGGGGTGATAAACACCGGGGAGCTGTTTTTT. The encoded protein is CASSLFAGVINTGELFF.

The rearrangement uses TRBV28 and TRBJ2-7, with D hard to call. Looked up from germline, CDR1 is MDHEN and CDR2 is SYDVKM. CDR3 length equals 12 residues. V was pared by 4 bases and J by 4 bases, with 8 bases between. In nucleotides, the CDR3 is TGTGCCAGCAGTTCGGTAGGGTACGAGCAGTACTTC. This encodes CASSSVGYEQYF.

The chain couples TRBV5-1 to TRBJ2-7; either TRBD1 or TRBD2 may supply D (5 bases each). The CDR3 loop spans 16 amino acids. Trimming left V 3 bases short and J 6 bases short, with 22 bases between. The V gene's germline CDR1 is SGHRS and CDR2 YFSETQ. In nucleotides, the CDR3 is TGCGCCAGCAGCTCAGATGATCGGGACCCCTATTCCGAGCAGTACTTC. Protein sequence: CASSSDDRDPYSEQYF. Together with reference TRBV5-1 and TRBJ2-7, the CDR3 gives the full variable domain: KAGVTQTPRYLIKTRGQQVTLSCSPISGHRSVSWYQQTPGQGLQFLFEYFSETQRNKGNFPGRFSGRQFSNSRSEMNVSTLELGDSALYLCASSSDDRDPYSEQYFGPGTRLTVT.

CDR3 region: CASSERTDYEQYF. CDR3 DNA sequence: TGCGCCAGCAGTGAAAGGACAGACTACGAGCAGTACTTC. The chain carries TRBV10-1 and TRBJ2-7, with D possibly TRBD1 on 6 matching bases. CDR3 length: 13 residues. The ends were cut back, 3 bases at V and 3 bases at J, with 9 bases in the middle. CDR1 is WNHNN, CDR2 SYGVQD, per germline (reference sequence).

This sequence joins TRBV7-9 and TRBJ2-7, with D perhaps TRBD2 (6 bases). The CDR3 length is 11 residues. With 8 bases removed from V and 6 bases from J, the gap between germline ends came to 11 bases. CDR1 is SEHNR and CDR2 is FQNEAQ in the germline V gene (reference sequence). The CDR3 protein is CASGRGREQYF. Written as DNA, the CDR3 is TGTGCCAGCGGGCGGGGCCGCGAGCAGTACTTC.

The gene calls are TRBV5-1 and TRBJ2-7; no clear D. CDR1 SGHRS and CDR2 YFSETQ come from the germline V gene. The V end lost 0 bases, the J end lost 2 bases, and 12 bases lay between the germline ends. The CDR3 totals 15 residues. The CDR3 protein is CASSLVGGSTYEQYF. CDR3 in DNA: TGCGCCAGCAGCTTGGTCGGCGGTAGCACCTACGAGCAGTACTTC.

This sequence joins TRBV11-2 and TRBJ2-7; a possible D gene is TRBD2 (6 bases). Trimming shortened V by 7 bases and J by 5 bases, and 18 bases separated the two germline ends. This CDR3 comprises 14 residues. Germline CDR1 reads SGHAT; CDR2 reads FQNNGV. CDR3 DNA: TGTGCCAGCACGATGCTCGCGGGAAGGAACGAGCAGTACTTC. Encoded protein: CASTMLAGRNEQYF.

V and J are TRBV28 and TRBJ1-2; D may be TRBD1 (6 bases). From germline, CDR1 is MDHEN and CDR2 SYDVKM. V was trimmed by 6 bases and J by 7 bases, leaving 21 bases between them. The CDR3 totals 15 residues. The CDR3 region is CASRRGAGGSSGYTF. CDR3 sequence (DNA): TGTGCCAGCAGGCGGGGCGCGGGGGGCTCGAGTGGCTACACCTTC.

The chain links TRBV29-1 to TRBJ2-7; 14 bases match TRBD2. The germline V gene encodes CDR1 SQVTM and CDR2 ANQGSEA. The length of the CDR3 is 14 residues. J lost 1 base, V lost 6 bases, and 2 bases had no gene match. The CDR3 region has the DNA TGCAGCGTCCGGACTAGCGGGGGGTCCTACGAGCAGTACTTC. It specifies CSVRTSGGSYEQYF.

This clone was detected only a few times. The chain combines TRBV28 with TRBJ1-2; D not resolved. CDR3 length: 16 amino acids. V was clipped by 4 bases and J by 0 bases, with 15 bases between them. Germline lookup yields CDR1 MDHEN and CDR2 SYDVKM. The CDR3 loop is CASSSAHYISNYGYTF. In DNA form, the CDR3 reads TGTGCCAGCAGTTCAGCCCATTACATATCTAACTATGGCTACACCTTC.

The chain joins TRBV28 to TRBJ2-7; no reliable D call. This CDR3 contains 15 residues. V was pared by 6 bases and J by 1 base, with 16 bases between. Germline CDR1 and CDR2: MDHEN and SYDVKM. The CDR3 here is CASSIPGSQSYEQYF. In DNA form, the CDR3 reads TGTGCCAGCAGCATTCCTGGGTCGCAATCCTACGAGCAGTACTTC.

The V call is TRBV9, the J call TRBJ2-5, with 11 bases matching TRBD2. Near its end, the DNA agrees better with TRBJ2-7, so the J call may be wrong. Germline lookup yields CDR1 SGDLS and CDR2 YYNGEE. The CDR3 loop spans 14 amino acids. The CDR3 sequence: CASSLAGGSDEQYF. Here the CDR3 DNA reads TGTGCCAGCAGCTTAGCGGGAGGGTCCGACGAGCAGTACTTC.

J is TRBJ2-7 and V is TRBV5-4; D is perhaps TRBD1 (5 bases). V was clipped by 4 bases and J by 0 bases, with 8 bases between them. The CDR3 is 13 residues long. Per germline, CDR1 SGHNT and CDR2 YYREEE (reference sequence). CDR3 sequence (DNA): TGTGCCAGCAGCCAGGGTCACTCCTACGAGCAGTACTTC. This encodes CASSQGHSYEQYF.

The gene calls are TRBV29-1 and TRBJ2-5; no reliable D call. This CDR3 spans 10 amino acids. V was clipped by 6 bases and J by 2 bases, with 4 bases between them. Germline CDR1 SQVTM, CDR2 ANQGSEA. The DNA for the CDR3 is TGCAGCGTAGATCAAGAGACCCAGTACTTC. It is translated as CSVDQETQYF.

The chain uses TRBV5-8 and TRBJ1-5; 7 bases fit TRBD1. The length of the CDR3 is 17 residues. Germline lookup yields CDR1 SGHTS and CDR2 YDEGEE. Losses at the gene ends were 5 bases for V and 0 bases for J; bases not matched to a gene: 11. Here the CDR3 reads CASRHQTGVYSNQPQHF. CDR3 in DNA: TGTGCCAGCAGGCATCAAACAGGGGTTTATAGCAATCAGCCCCAGCATTTT. Full variable domain (missing parts from reference TRBV5-8 and TRBJ1-5): EAGVTQSPTHLIKTRGQQATLRCSPISGHTSVYWYQQALGLGLQFLLWYDEGEERNRGNFPPRFSGRQFPNYSSELNVNALELEDSALYLCASRHQTGVYSNQPQHFGDGTRLSIL.